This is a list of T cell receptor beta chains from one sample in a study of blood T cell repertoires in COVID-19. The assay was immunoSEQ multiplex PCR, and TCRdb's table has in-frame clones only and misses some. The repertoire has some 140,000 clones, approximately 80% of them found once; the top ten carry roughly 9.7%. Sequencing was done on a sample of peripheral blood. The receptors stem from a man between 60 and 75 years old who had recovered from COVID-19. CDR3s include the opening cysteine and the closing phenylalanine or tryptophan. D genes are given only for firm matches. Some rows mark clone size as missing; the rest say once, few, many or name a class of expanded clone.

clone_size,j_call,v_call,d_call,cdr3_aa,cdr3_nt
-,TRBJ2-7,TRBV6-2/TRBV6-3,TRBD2,CASSSSLAGEIEQYF,TGTGCCAGCAGTTCCTCATTAGCGGGAGAGATCGAGCAGTACTTC
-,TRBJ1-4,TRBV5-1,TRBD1,CASSGEGQGSEKLFF,TGCGCCAGCAGCGGGGAAGGACAGGGGAGTGAAAAACTGTTTTTT
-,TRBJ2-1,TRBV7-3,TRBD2,CASSRKRERTYNEQFF,TGTGCCAGCAGCCGGAAGCGGGAGAGAACCTACAATGAGCAGTTCTTC
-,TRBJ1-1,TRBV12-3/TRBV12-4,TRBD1,CASSVTGVEAFF,TGTGCCAGCAGCGTAACAGGGGTTGAAGCTTTCTTT
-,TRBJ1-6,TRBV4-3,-,CASSQDPDSPLHF,TGCGCCAGCAGCCAAGACCCCGATTCACCCCTCCACTTT
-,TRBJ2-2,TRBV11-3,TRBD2,CASSLDSGANTGELFF,TGTGCCAGCAGCTTAGATAGCGGGGCGAACACCGGGGAGCTGTTTTTT
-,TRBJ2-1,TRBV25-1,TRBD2,CASSESSGPGGNEQFF,TGTGCCAGCAGTGAATCTAGCGGCCCCGGGGGCAATGAGCAGTTCTTC
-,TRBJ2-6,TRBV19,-,CASSMGGANVLTF,TGTGCCAGTAGTATGGGCGGGGCCAACGTCCTGACTTTC
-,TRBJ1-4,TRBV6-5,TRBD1,CASSLDRDNEKLFF,TGTGCCAGCAGTTTAGACAGGGATAATGAAAAACTGTTTTTT
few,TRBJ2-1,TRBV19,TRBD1,CASSLLTGGNHNEQFF,TGTGCCAGTAGTCTCTTAACAGGGGGCAATCACAATGAGCAGTTCTTC
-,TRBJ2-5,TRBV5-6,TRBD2,CASSFISGLHF,TGTGCCAGCAGCTTCATCTCGGGACTACACTTC
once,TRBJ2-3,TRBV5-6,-,CASSFILDRTTDTQYF,TGTGCCAGCAGCTTTATCCTGGACAGAACCACAGATACGCAGTATTTT
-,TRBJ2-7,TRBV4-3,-,CASSQELRRPYEQYF,TGCGCCAGCAGCCAAGAGCTGCGGAGACCCTACGAGCAGTACTTC
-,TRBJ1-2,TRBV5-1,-,CASSLAGPRVDGYTF,TGCGCCAGCAGCTTGGCTGGTCCGAGGGTGGACGGCTACACCTTC
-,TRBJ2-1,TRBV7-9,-,CASGFGGNEQFF,TGTGCCAGCGGATTCGGGGGTAATGAGCAGTTCTTC
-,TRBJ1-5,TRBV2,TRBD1,CASGQVNQPQHF,TGTGCCAGTGGACAGGTCAATCAGCCCCAGCATTTT
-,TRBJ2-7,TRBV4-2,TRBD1,CASSQDRYGQDGRSELYF,TGTGCCAGCAGCCAAGATAGGTACGGACAGGACGGGCGGTCGGAGCTGTATTTC
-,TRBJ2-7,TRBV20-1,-,CSARSPHEQYF,TGCAGTGCCCGTAGTCCCCACGAGCAGTACTTC
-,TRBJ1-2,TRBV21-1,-,CASSKAGGLGPWGYTF,TGTGCCAGCAGCAAAGCTGGGGGACTCGGGCCCTGGGGCTACACCTTC
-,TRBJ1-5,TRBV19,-,CASMDGGNQPQHF,TGTGCCAGTATGGACGGGGGTAATCAGCCCCAGCATTTT
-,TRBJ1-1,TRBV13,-,CASSPGGLGDTEAFF,TGTGCCAGCAGCCCCGGGGGTTTGGGGGACACTGAAGCTTTCTTT
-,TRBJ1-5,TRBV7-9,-,CASSLSGDQPQHF,TGTGCCAGCAGCTTATCCGGTGATCAGCCCCAGCATTTT
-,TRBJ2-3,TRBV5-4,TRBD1,CASSSTGRLNTDTQYF,TGTGCCAGCAGCTCGACAGGGCGGTTAAACACAGATACGCAGTATTTT
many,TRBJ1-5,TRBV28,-,CASTAYGPQHF,TGTGCCAGCACTGCTTACGGGCCCCAGCATTTT
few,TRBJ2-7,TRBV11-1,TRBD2,CASSLAPTAGGGEQYF,TGTGCCAGCAGCTTGGCCCCTACCGCGGGAGGTGGCGAGCAGTACTTC
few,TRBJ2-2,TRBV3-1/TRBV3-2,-,CASTPFTGELFF,TGTGCCAGCACCCCATTCACCGGGGAGCTGTTTTTT
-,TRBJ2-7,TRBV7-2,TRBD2,CASSLGAGVSEQYF,TGTGCCAGCAGCTTAGGAGCGGGGGTTTCCGAGCAGTACTTC
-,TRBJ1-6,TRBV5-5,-,CASSLAPGRYSPLHF,TGTGCCAGCAGCTTGGCGCCAGGGCGGTATTCACCCCTCCACTTT
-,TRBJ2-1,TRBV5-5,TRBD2,CASSPGTSGRGNERFF,TGTGCCAGCAGCCCAGGGACTAGCGGGCGGGGGAATGAGCGGTTCTTC
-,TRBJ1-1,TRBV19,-,CASRDRTTEAFF,TGTGCCAGTAGAGACCGGACTACTGAAGCTTTCTTT
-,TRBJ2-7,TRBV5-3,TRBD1,CARTRRQGAYEQYF,TGTGCCAGAACTCGAAGACAGGGGGCCTACGAGCAGTACTTC
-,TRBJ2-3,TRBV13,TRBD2,CASSATSGITDTQYF,TGTGCCAGCAGCGCGACTAGCGGGATCACAGATACGCAGTATTTT
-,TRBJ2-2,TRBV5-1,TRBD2,CASSLVAGGPNTGELFF,TGCGCCAGCAGCTTGGTCGCGGGGGGCCCGAACACCGGGGAGCTGTTTTTT
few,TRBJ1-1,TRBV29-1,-,CSARGTGLQNTEAFF,TGCAGCGCTCGTGGGACGGGACTCCAGAACACTGAAGCTTTCTTT
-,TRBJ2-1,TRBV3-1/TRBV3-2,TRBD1,CASSHLDRSTGEFF,TGTGCCAGCAGCCACCTGGACAGGTCCACCGGAGAGTTCTTC
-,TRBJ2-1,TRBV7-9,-,CASSSQGLAPLDEQFF,TGTGCCAGCAGCTCCCAAGGGCTAGCGCCTTTGGATGAGCAGTTCTTC
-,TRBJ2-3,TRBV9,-,CASTQGGGALTDTQYF,TGTGCCAGCACCCAAGGGGGGGGAGCCCTCACAGATACGCAGTATTTT
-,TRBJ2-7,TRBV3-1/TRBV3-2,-,CASSPAGAGAYSYEQYF,TGTGCCAGCAGCCCCGCCGGGGCGGGGGCCTACTCCTACGAGCAGTACTTC
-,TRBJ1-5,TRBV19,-,CASGVVGNQPQHF,TGTGCCAGTGGAGTGGTTGGCAATCAGCCCCAGCATTTT
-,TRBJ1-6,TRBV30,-,CAWNPGYNSPLHF,TGTGCCTGGAACCCAGGGTATAATTCACCCCTCCACTTT
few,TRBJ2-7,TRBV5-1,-,CASSLAPDSFYEQYF,TGCGCCAGCAGCTTGGCCCCGGACAGTTTCTACGAGCAGTACTTC
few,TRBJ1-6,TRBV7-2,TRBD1,CASSLAPGGNSPLHF,TGTGCCAGCAGCTTAGCCCCAGGGGGAAATTCACCCCTCCACTTT
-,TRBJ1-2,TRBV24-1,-,CATSDSGGNYGYTF,TGTGCCACCAGTGACTCCGGGGGTAACTATGGCTACACCTTC
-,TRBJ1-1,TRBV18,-,CASSLVQGGNTEAFF,TGTGCCAGCTCCTTGGTACAGGGCGGGAACACTGAAGCTTTCTTT
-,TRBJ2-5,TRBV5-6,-,CASSSVWGRETQYF,TGTGCCAGCAGCTCCGTGTGGGGCCGGGAGACCCAGTACTTC
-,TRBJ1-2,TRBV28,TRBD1,CATTGEGYTF,TGTGCCACCACAGGGGAAGGCTACACCTTC
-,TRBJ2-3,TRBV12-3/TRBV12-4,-,CASSRAGTDTQYF,TGTGCCAGCAGCCGGGCAGGGACAGATACGCAGTATTTT
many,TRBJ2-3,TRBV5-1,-,CASSEDRTSTDTQYF,TGCGCCAGCTCGGAGGACCGAACTAGCACAGATACGCAGTATTTT
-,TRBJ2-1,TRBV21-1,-,CASSKRPGGSNEQFF,TGTGCCAGCAGCAAACGGCCAGGGGGTTCCAATGAGCAGTTCTTC
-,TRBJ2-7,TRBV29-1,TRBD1,CSVTDRGRDEQYF,TGCAGCGTGACGGACAGGGGACGGGACGAGCAGTACTTC
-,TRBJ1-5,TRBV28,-,CASSFGGSNQPQHF,TGTGCCAGCAGTTTCGGAGGTAGCAATCAGCCCCAGCATTTT
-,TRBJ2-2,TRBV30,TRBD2,CAWGRVAGHTGELFF,TGTGCCTGGGGTCGAGTAGCGGGGCACACCGGGGAGCTGTTTTTT